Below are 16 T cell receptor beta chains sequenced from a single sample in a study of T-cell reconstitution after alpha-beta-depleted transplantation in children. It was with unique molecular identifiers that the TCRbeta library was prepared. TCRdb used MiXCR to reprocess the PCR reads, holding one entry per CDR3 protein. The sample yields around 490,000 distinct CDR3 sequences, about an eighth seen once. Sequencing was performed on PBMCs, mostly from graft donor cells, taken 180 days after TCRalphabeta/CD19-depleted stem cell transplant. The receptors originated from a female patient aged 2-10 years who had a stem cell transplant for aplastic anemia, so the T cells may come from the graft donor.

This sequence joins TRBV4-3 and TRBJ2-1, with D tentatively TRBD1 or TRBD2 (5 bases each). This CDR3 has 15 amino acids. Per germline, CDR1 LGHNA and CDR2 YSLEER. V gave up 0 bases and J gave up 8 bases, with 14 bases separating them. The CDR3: CASSQDRRGEDEQFF. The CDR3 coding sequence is TGCGCCAGCAGCCAAGATCGGCGAGGGGAAGATGAGCAGTTCTTC.

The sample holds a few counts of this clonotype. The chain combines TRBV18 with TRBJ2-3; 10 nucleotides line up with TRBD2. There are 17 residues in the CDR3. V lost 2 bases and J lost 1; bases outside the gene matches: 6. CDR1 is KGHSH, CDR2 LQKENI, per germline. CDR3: CASSPIPGTSGTDTQYF. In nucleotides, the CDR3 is TGTGCCAGCTCACCAATCCCCGGGACTAGCGGCACAGATACGCAGTATTTT.

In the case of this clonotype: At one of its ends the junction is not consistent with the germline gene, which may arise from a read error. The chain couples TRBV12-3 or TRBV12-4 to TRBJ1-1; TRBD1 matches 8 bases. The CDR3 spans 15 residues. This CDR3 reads CASSLHRGRNTVAFF. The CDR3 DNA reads TGTGCCAGCAGTTTACACAGGGGGAGGAACACTGTAGCTTTCTTT.

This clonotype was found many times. In DNA, the CDR3 is TGTGCCAGCAGCTTGGGCACAGGGCTGTGGGAGCAGTACGTC. It specifies CASSLGTGLWEQYV. The J gene is TRBJ2-7, the V gene TRBV5-5, with D perhaps matching TRBD1 (6 bases). Trimming took off 0 bases at V and 7 bases at J, with 14 bases between the two ends. Germline V lookup: CDR1 SGHKS, CDR2 YYEKEE (reference sequence). The CDR3 contains 14 residues.

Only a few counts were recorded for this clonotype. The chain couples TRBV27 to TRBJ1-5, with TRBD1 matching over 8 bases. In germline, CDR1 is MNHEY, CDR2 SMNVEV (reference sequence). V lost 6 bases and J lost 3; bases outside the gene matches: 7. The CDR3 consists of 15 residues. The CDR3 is CASRFDRGHNQPQHF. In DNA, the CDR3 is TGTGCCAGCAGATTTGACAGGGGTCACAATCAGCCCCAGCATTTT.

CDR3 protein: CASSVAVGETQYF. The CDR3 DNA is TGTGCCAGCAGCGTAGCCGTGGGAGAGACCCAGTACTTC. The chain combines TRBV9 with TRBJ2-5; D is uncertain. The CDR3 has 13 amino acids. V dropped 0 bases and J dropped 4 bases, with 7 bases sitting between them. CDR1 SGDLS and CDR2 YYNGEE come from the germline V gene.

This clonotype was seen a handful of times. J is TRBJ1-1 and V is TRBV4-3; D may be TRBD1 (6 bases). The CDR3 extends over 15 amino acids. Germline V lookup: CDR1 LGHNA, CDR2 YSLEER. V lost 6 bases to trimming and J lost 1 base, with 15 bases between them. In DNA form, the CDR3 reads TGCGCCAGCAGGGTGGTGGGGGCGGGGAACACTGAAGCTTTCTTT. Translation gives CASRVVGAGNTEAFF.

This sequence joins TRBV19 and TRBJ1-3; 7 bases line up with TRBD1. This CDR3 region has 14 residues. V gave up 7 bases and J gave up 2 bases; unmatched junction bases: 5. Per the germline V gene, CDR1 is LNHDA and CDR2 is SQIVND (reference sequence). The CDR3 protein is CASTGTAAGNTIYF. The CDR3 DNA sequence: TGTGCCAGTACCGGGACAGCCGCTGGAAACACCATATATTTT.

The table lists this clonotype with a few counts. Here the CDR3 reads CASSLKISPNEQFF. As DNA, the CDR3 is TGTGCCAGCAGCTTAAAAATATCACCCAATGAGCAGTTCTTC. The chain carries TRBV7-9 and TRBJ2-1; D not resolved. Trimming took off 2 bases at V and 6 bases at J, with 11 bases between the two ends. The CDR3 runs 14 residues. Germline CDR1 reads SEHNR; CDR2 reads FQNEAQ (reference sequence).

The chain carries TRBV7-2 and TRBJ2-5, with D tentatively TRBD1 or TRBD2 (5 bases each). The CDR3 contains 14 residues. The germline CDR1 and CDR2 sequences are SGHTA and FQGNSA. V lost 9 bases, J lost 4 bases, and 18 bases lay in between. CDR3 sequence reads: CARGPGIGVETQYF. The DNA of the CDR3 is TGTGCCAGGGGCCCCGGGATAGGGGTAGAGACCCAGTACTTC.

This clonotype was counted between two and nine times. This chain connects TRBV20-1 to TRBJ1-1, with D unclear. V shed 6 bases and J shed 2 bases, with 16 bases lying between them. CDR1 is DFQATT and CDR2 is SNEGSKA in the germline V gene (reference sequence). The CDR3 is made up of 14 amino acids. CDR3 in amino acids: CSAGRGLANTEAFF. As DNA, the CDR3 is TGCAGTGCAGGGCGAGGCTTGGCCAACACTGAAGCTTTCTTT.

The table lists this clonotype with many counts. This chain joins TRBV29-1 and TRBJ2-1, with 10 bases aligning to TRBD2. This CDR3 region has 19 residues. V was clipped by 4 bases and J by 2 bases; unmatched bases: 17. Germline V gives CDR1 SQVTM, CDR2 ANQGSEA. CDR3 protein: CSVARGPRASGSPYNEQFF. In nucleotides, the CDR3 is TGCAGCGTTGCCAGGGGGCCCAGGGCTAGCGGGAGCCCCTACAATGAGCAGTTCTTC.

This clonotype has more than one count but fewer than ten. The CDR3 sequence is CASSLAGFGAGELFF. The CDR3 DNA reads TGTGCCAGCAGCTTAGCAGGGTTTGGCGCCGGGGAGCTGTTTTTT. The V call is TRBV11-3, the J call TRBJ2-2, with D possibly being TRBD1 (5 bases). Germline V gives CDR1 SGHNT, CDR2 YENEEA. The CDR3 is 15 amino acids. Trimming shortened V by 1 base and J by 6 bases, and 12 bases separated the two germline ends.

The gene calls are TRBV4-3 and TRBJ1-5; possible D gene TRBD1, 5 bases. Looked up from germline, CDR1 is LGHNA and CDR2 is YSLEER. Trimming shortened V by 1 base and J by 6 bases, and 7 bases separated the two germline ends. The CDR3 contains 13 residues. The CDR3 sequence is CASSQGTRQPQHF. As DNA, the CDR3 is TGCGCCAGCAGCCAAGGGACACGTCAGCCCCAGCATTTT.

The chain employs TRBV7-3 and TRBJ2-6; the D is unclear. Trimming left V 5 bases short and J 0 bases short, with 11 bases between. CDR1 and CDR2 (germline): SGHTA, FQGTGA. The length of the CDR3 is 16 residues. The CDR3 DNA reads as TGTGCCAGCAGCCGCGGCGGAGCCTCTGGGGCCAACGTCCTGACTTTC. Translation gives CASSRGGASGANVLTF. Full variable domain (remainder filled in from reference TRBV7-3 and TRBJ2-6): GAGVSQTPSNKVTEKGKYVELRCDPISGHTALYWYRQSLGQGPEFLIYFQGTGAADDSGLPNDRFFAVRPEGSVSTLKIQRTERGDSAVYLCASSRGGASGANVLTFGAGSRLTVL.

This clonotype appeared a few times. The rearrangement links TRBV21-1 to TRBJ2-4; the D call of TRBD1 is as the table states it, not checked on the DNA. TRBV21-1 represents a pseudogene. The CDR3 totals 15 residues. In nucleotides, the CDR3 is TGTGCCAGCCTGGGGCAACAGGGAATCAAAAACATTCAGTACTTC. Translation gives CASLGQQGIKNIQYF.